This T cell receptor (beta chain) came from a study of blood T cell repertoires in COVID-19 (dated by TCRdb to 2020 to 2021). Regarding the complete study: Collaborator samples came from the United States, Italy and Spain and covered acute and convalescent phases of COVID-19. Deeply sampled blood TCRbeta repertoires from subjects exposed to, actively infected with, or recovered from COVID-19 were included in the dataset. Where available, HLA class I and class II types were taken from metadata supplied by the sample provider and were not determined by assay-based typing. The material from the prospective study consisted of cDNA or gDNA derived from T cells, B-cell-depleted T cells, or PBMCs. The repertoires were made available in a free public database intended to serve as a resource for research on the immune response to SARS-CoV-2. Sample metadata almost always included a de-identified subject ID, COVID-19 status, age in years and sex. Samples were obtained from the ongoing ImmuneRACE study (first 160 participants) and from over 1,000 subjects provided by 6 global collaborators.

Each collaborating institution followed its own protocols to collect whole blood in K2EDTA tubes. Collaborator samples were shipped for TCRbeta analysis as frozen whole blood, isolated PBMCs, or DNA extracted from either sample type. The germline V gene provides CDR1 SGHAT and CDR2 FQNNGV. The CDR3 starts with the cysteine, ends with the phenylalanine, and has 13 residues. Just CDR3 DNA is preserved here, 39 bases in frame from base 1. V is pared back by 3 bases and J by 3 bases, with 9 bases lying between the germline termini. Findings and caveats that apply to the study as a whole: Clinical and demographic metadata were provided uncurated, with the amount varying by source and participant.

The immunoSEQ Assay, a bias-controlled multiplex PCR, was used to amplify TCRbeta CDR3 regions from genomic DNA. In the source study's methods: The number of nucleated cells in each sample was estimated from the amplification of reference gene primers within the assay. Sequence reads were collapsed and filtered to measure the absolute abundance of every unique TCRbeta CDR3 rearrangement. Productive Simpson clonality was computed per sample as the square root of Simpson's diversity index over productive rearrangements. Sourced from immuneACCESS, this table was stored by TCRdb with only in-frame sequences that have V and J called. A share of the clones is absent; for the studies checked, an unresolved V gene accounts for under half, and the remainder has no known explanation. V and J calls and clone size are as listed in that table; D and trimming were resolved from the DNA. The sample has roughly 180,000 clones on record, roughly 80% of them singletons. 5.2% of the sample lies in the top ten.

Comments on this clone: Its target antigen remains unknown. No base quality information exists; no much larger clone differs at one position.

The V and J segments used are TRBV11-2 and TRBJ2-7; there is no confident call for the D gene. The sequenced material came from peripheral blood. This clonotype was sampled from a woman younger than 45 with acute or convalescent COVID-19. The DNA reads TGTGCCAGCAGCTTTGGGCACGGCTACGAGCAGTACTTC. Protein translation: CASSFGHGYEQYF.